The clone carrying this T cell receptor beta chain was recorded many times. The data originate from a study of early T cells in non-severe SARS-CoV-2 infection. Germline V lookup: CDR1 LNHNV, CDR2 YYDKDF (reference sequence). V lost 9 bases and J lost 5; bases outside the gene matches: 12. The CDR3 sequence is 15 residues long. Tagging with unique molecular identifiers was applied to individual cDNA molecules. TCRdb independently ran MiXCR on the 5' RACE reads; one entry per CDR3 protein. The repertoire holds around 26,000 distinct CDR3 sequences, with around 4.5% as singletons. The clonotype originates from an adult who was a healthcare worker with PCR-confirmed SARS-CoV-2 infection or an uninfected control (not recorded which). The source material was whole blood. This chain links TRBV15 with TRBJ2-2, with 7 bases identical to TRBD1. DNA for the CDR3: TGTGCCACTAGCCTGAGAGGGGGCTATACCGGGGAGCTGTTTTTT. It is translated as CATSLRGGYTGELFF.